The 17 T cell receptor beta chains below were found in one sample sequenced in a study of OX40 agonist ivuxolimab in advanced cancers. Clones were sequenced by immunoSEQ multiplex PCR, and TCRdb holds only the in-frame ones, with some missing. The repertoire holds roughly 61,000 clones, 86% seen once, with around 0.6% in the top ten. The specimen was CD4+ or CD8+ T cells sorted from blood, collected in a trial of the OX40 agonist ivuxolimab. The receptors originated from an adult with an advanced solid tumor such as melanoma, head and neck, liver or kidney cancer.

V and J are TRBV19 and TRBJ2-2, with D possibly being TRBD2 (5 bases). Trimming pared 2 bases from V and 7 bases from J, leaving 8 bases between. This CDR3 region has 13 residues. Germline V lookup: CDR1 LNHDA, CDR2 SQIVND (reference sequence). The CDR3 sequence: CASSISTNGELFF. The CDR3 nucleotides are TGTGCCAGTAGTATATCGACTAACGGGGAGCTGTTTTTT.

This chain joins TRBV7-9 and TRBJ2-7, with 8 bases aligning to TRBD1. The CDR3 consists of 15 residues. V shed 2 bases and J 1 base; nucleotides not matched to a gene: 4. Germline CDR1 and CDR2: SEHNR and FQNEAQ (reference sequence). CDR3 DNA sequence: TGTGCCAGCAGCTTAAGCGGACAGGGATCCTACGAGCAGTACTTC. Translated: CASSLSGQGSYEQYF.

The rearrangement uses TRBV5-1 and TRBJ2-4; D could derive from TRBD1 or TRBD2 (6 bases each). Looked up from germline, CDR1 is SGHRS and CDR2 is YFSETQ. The CDR3 extends over 16 amino acids. V lost 4 bases and J 8 bases, leaving 22 bases between the germline ends. CDR3 in DNA: TGCGCCAGCAGCCCTTGGAAACGGGGGCCGGAGGACATTCAGTACTTC. It is translated as CASSPWKRGPEDIQYF.

This chain links TRBV5-8 with TRBJ2-3; no clear D gene. The V gene lost 0 bases and the J gene lost 0 bases, with 8 bases spanning the gap. Germline values: CDR1 SGHTS, CDR2 YDEGEE. CDR3 length: 15 residues. The CDR3 DNA reads TGTGCCAGCAGCTTGGGTGCAGCTAGCACAGATACGCAGTATTTT. Protein: CASSLGAASTDTQYF.

In this sample, this clone turned up once. The chain uses TRBV7-9 and TRBJ2-7, with 12 bases fitting TRBD2. This CDR3 contains 16 residues. Germline V gives CDR1 SEHNR, CDR2 FQNEAQ (reference sequence). V gave up 5 bases and J gave up 7 bases; unmatched junction bases: 12. The CDR3 sequence: CASSTSGLAGRVEQYF. The DNA for the CDR3 is TGTGCCAGCAGCACGAGCGGACTAGCGGGAAGGGTTGAGCAGTACTTC.

The rearrangement uses TRBV6-1 and TRBJ2-1; D remains ambiguous. Germline CDR1 is MNHNS and CDR2 is SASEGT. This CDR3 spans 16 amino acids. V lost 4 bases and J lost 0, with 13 bases in between. The CDR3 here is CASSVNYASSYNEQFF. CDR3 nucleotides: TGTGCCAGCAGTGTCAACTACGCCAGCTCCTACAATGAGCAGTTCTTC.

The CDR3 sequence is CASSLVSNGYTF. Here the CDR3 DNA reads TGTGCCAGCAGCTTGGTCAGCAATGGCTACACCTTC. The gene calls are TRBV5-4 and TRBJ1-2; no clear D gene. This CDR3 is built from 12 residues. Trimming left V 0 bases short and J 6 bases short, with 6 bases between. Germline V gene sequence: CDR1 SGHNT, CDR2 YYREEE (reference sequence). Filled out from reference TRBV5-4 and TRBJ1-2, the complete variable domain reads ETGVTQSPTHLIKTRGQQVTLRCSSQSGHNTVSWYQQALGQGPQFIFQYYREEENGRGNFPPRFSGLQFPNYSSELNVNALELDDSALYLCASSLVSNGYTFGSGTRLTVV.

This chain joins TRBV29-1 and TRBJ1-2; maybe TRBD1 (5 bases). The length of the CDR3 is 12 residues. CDR1 and CDR2 from the germline V gene are SQVTM and ANQGSEA. The V gene lost 5 bases and the J gene lost 2 bases, with 9 bases spanning the gap. CDR3 amino acids: CSVRGGNYGYTF. CDR3 nucleotide sequence: TGCAGCGTTAGGGGTGGAAACTATGGCTACACCTTC.

A few counts support this clone. V usage is TRBV4-3 and J usage is TRBJ1-2; D might be TRBD1 (6 bases). Germline assignment: CDR1 LGHNA and CDR2 YSLEER. V lost 3 bases and J 5 bases, leaving 19 bases between the germline ends. This CDR3 spans 16 amino acids. CDR3 in DNA: TGCGCCAGCAGCCACTACGGGGGGGGGCTGGGTTATGGCTACACCTTC. It codes for CASSHYGGGLGYGYTF.

The genes are TRBV27 and TRBJ1-4, with 8 bases lining up with TRBD1. Losses at the gene ends were 5 bases for V and 4 bases for J; bases not matched to a gene: 3. The CDR3 is 14 amino acids. Looked up from germline, CDR1 is MNHEY and CDR2 is SMNVEV (reference sequence). The CDR3 coding sequence is TGTGCCAGCAGTGCACAGGGGGTTAATGAAAAACTGTTTTTT. Translated: CASSAQGVNEKLFF.

The chain has TRBV14 and TRBJ1-6; the match to TRBD1 covers 8 bases. The CDR3 is made up of 15 amino acids. V trimming: 3 bases; J trimming: 7 bases; junction bases outside the gene matches: 5. Germline V CDR1 and CDR2: SGHDN, FVKESK. CDR3 DNA sequence: TGTGCCAGCAGCCAGGAACAGGGGGGCAATTCACCCCTCCACTTT. Its protein is CASSQEQGGNSPLHF. Filled out from reference TRBV14 and TRBJ1-6, the complete variable domain reads EAGVTQFPSHSVIEKGQTVTLRCDPISGHDNLYWYRRVMGKEIKFLLHFVKESKQDESGMPNNRFLAERTGGTYSTLKVQPAELEDSGVYFCASSQEQGGNSPLHFGNGTRLTVT.

Here the CDR3 reads CASSIKAGRSEQFF. CDR3 nucleotide sequence: TGTGCCAGCAGCATAAAGGCGGGCCGCAGTGAGCAGTTCTTC. The chain carries TRBV7-8 and TRBJ2-1; D may be TRBD2 (5 bases). Germline V gene sequence: CDR1 SGHVS, CDR2 FQNEAQ. CDR3 size: 14 residues. V lost 5 bases, J lost 9 bases, and 17 bases lay in between.

The chain carries TRBV7-9 and TRBJ2-3; 10 bases align to TRBD1. The V segment lost 5 bases and the J segment 3 bases; nucleotides outside the gene matches: 5. The length of the CDR3 is 15 residues. Per germline, CDR1 SEHNR and CDR2 FQNEAQ (reference sequence). In DNA, the CDR3 is TGTGCCAGCAGCCAGGGGACAGGGGTTACAGATACGCAGTATTTT. Its protein product is CASSQGTGVTDTQYF.

This clone was observed once. A read error may produce the germline difference seen at one junction end. The chain carries TRBV15 and TRBJ2-2, with D hard to call. Germline V gene data show CDR1 as LNHNV and CDR2 as YYDKDF (reference sequence). CDR3 length: 16 residues. As DNA, the CDR3 is TGTGCCACCAGCAGGAACGGCCCGATGAACGCCGGGGAGCTGTTTTTT. Amino acid sequence: CATSRNGPMNAGELFF. The full variable domain, rest sourced from reference TRBV15 and TRBJ2-2, is DAMVIQNPRYQVTQFGKPVTLSCSQTLNHNVMYWYQQKSSQAPKLLFHYYDKDFNNEADTPDNFQSRRPNTSFCFLDIRSPGLGDTAMYLCATSRNGPMNAGELFFGEGSRLTVL.

The chain uses TRBV5-5 and TRBJ1-5, with a tentative D call TRBD1 (6 bases). V dropped 1 base and J dropped 5 bases, with 13 bases sitting between them. The CDR3 has 15 residues. Per germline, CDR1 SGHKS and CDR2 YYEKEE (reference sequence). In DNA form, the CDR3 reads TGTGCCAGCAGCTTGAGGGGGGCTGTGTATCAGCCCCAGCATTTT. It encodes CASSLRGAVYQPQHF.

The chain is built from TRBV7-3 and TRBJ1-2; TRBD1 aligns across 9 bases. Losses at the gene ends were 5 bases for V and 8 bases for J; bases not matched to a gene: 6. Germline-derived CDR1 and CDR2 are SGHTA and FQGTGA. The CDR3 length is 13 residues. CDR3 amino acids: CASSAGQGQGYTF. The CDR3 DNA reads TGTGCCAGCAGCGCGGGACAGGGTCAAGGCTACACCTTC.

This clone has only one observation. The gene calls are TRBV21-1 and TRBJ2-7. TRBV21-1 is a pseudogene segment. The length of the CDR3 is 16 residues. The CDR3 spells CASSKASAGVSYEQYF. The CDR3, as DNA: TGTGCCAGCAGCAAAGCGTCGGCAGGAGTTTCCTACGAGCAGTACTTC.